This T cell receptor (beta chain) was profiled in a study of blood T cell repertoires in COVID-19. Study information: Both acute and convalescent COVID-19 samples were obtained from the United States, Italy and Spain. From T cells, B-cell-depleted T cells, or PBMCs came the material, which was cDNA or gDNA.

Original processing notes: Researchers report that nucleated cell counts were estimated from reference gene primer amplification. Clones were read by immunoSEQ multiplex PCR, and TCRdb kept only the in-frame ones, dropping some. The D gene and trimming were derived from the DNA, and the V and J assignments and clone size from that table. The sample yields around 170,000 clones, about 90% seen once. The clonotype comes from an older woman with acute or convalescent COVID-19. Material for sequencing was peripheral blood.

In DNA form, the CDR3 reads TGTGCCAGCAGCCAACTAGCGGGAGGGTTCTACGAGCAGTACTTC. Protein product: CASSQLAGGFYEQYF. The V call is TRBV7-2, the J call TRBJ2-7; 13 positions match TRBD2. Unmatched junction bases numbered 4, after V lost 5 bases and J lost 3 bases. This CDR3 is 15 amino acids long. Germline V gene sequence: CDR1 SGHTA, CDR2 FQGNSA.